This T cell receptor beta chain was documented in a study of T cell responses to AZD1222 COVID-19 vaccine (dated by TCRdb to about 2021). Background on the whole study: AZD1222 recipients given second doses at about 4 weeks or at about 12 weeks were pooled, since spike-specific TCR depth and breadth were not found to differ between the two schedules. Trial participants were enrolled by age into subgroups of 18-55, 56-69 and 70-plus years, and roughly 160, 29 and 62 TCR-sequenced participants, respectively, were included in these subgroups. TCR sequencing covered about 230 trial participants: 200 to 220 given two doses of AZD1222 and some 25 given two doses of MenACWY control vaccine.

About this clone: Its antigen remains unidentified. The sample holds no much larger clone one base away, and base qualities are not on file.

Paper-wide results and their limitations: Only six or seven AZD1222 recipients were SARS-CoV-2 seropositive at baseline, limiting conclusions about previously exposed vaccinees. After two AZD1222 doses, both the breadth and the depth of spike-specific TCRs were significantly higher than at day 0 and than in MenACWY recipients. Participants were mostly white British, with more females than males. The authors suggested clonal diversity may have been underestimated. The vaccine-associated CD4 TCRs covered the entire spike protein, and the dominant responses fell in regions 160-218 and 743-854. Nearly half of unique spike-specific TCRs reportedly recognized epitopes outside regions mutated in the B.1.351 and B.1.1.7 variants. Because no samples from the day 14 peak response were available, repertoires could be characterized only after the peak T cell response. In the small 56-69-year group, the increase in depth fell short of significance, most likely because of low power.

In light of the paper, this sample's time point label describes: baseline before first vaccination. The vaccinee samples were drawn from two UK trials, COV001 and COV002, one of which was a single-blind randomized controlled phase 2/3 trial testing AZD1222 (ChAdOx1 nCoV-19) in healthy adults. For TCRbeta chain sequencing, PBMC samples from trial participants were taken at day 0 and at day 28 after the second dose. There are 15 amino acids in the CDR3, from cysteine to phenylalanine inclusive. The entry retains the CDR3 DNA only, 45 bases that are in frame from base 1. CDR1 and CDR2, looked up from the germline V gene (reference sequence), are LGHDT and YNNKEL. Trimming leaves V shorter by 0 bases and J shorter by 8 bases, with the junction holding 7 bases beyond the gene matches. The CDR3 regions of human TCRbeta chains were analyzed by immunosequencing. Processing in the source paper ran as follows. TCRs in the repertoires were compared against a reference library of SARS-CoV-2-specific TCRs that had been generated with the MIRA antigen-specificity platform. Breadth was defined as the fraction of unique TCRs that were SARS-CoV-2-associated, and depth was defined as the fraction of total T cells that were SARS-CoV-2-associated. Each spike-specific TCR was assigned to its reactive spike region and to a CD4 or CD8 class using the MIRA data. Log10-transformed breadth and depth values were compared by one-way ANOVA with Sidak's multiple comparisons tests. In its TCRdb copy, this immuneACCESS table keeps in-frame sequences only and misses some clones. Where compared with another copy, unresolved V genes explain less than half of these, and the others have no known cause. That table furnishes V, J and clone size, whereas the DNA furnished D and trimming. This sample is represented by 90,000 to 150,000 clones; 88% of them were singletons. The ten largest account for approximately 5.4% of the sample.

The chain links TRBV3-1 (or the pseudogene TRBV3-2) with TRBJ1-2; 9 central bases correspond to TRBD1. This sample comprised peripheral blood, obtained on day 0 of AZD1222 vaccination. This clonotype was sampled from an adult in good health. The CDR3 region: CASSQDLEQGAGYTF. The DNA is TGTGCCAGCAGCCAAGATTTGGAACAGGGGGCCGGCTACACCTTC.